This T cell receptor beta chain originates from a study of shared clonotypes between healthy human individuals. Using immunoSEQ multiplex PCR, the repertoire was profiled, and TCRdb retains in-frame clones only, with some absent. This table has about half a million clones, about 76% appearing once. V lost 6 bases, J lost 6 bases, and 11 bases stayed unmatched. Looked up from germline, CDR1 is SNHLY and CDR2 is FYNNEI. The CDR3 is made up of 14 amino acids. The genes are TRBV2 and TRBJ2-7, with 7 bases identical to TRBD1. This TCR was sampled from a woman aged 40-49 years in good health. Some clones in this sample may be carry-over from other donors' samples. The sample consisted of PBMCs. The CDR3 region is CASSPYRRDSEQYF. Here the CDR3 DNA reads TGTGCCAGCAGCCCCTATCGCCGGGACAGCGAGCAGTACTTC.